This TCR beta chain was captured by sequencing in a study of regulatory T cells in long-lasting Graves disease. Germline CDR1 is DFQATT and CDR2 is SNEGSKA (reference sequence). This CDR3 has 16 amino acids. V shed 5 bases and J 9 bases; nucleotides not matched to a gene: 11. As for time point: newly diagnosed GD, antithyroid drugs for less than 3 months. The TCR library was prepared using RNA isolated from PBMCs. This clonotype was seen at least ten times. Building of the TCR beta libraries involved iRepertoire HTBI primers and Arm-PCR of CDR3 regions. TCRdb recomputed calls from the multiplex PCR reads with MiXCR, one row per CDR3 protein. Among about 420,000 distinct CDR3 sequences listed, roughly 15% were seen once. Another study also made use of these data, one on T cells in Graves' hyperthyroidism and ophthalmopathy.

The chain is built from TRBV20-1 and TRBJ2-1; 15 bases match TRBD2. The clonotype comes from a woman aged 18-30 years with Graves disease. The sequences come from peripheral blood mononuclear cells (PBMCs), collected at new diagnosis, from a patient treated with antithyroid drugs. CDR3 amino acids: CSAPLRTSGRGAEQFF. CDR3 nucleotides: TGCAGTGCTCCACTCCGGACTAGCGGGAGGGGTGCTGAGCAGTTCTTC.